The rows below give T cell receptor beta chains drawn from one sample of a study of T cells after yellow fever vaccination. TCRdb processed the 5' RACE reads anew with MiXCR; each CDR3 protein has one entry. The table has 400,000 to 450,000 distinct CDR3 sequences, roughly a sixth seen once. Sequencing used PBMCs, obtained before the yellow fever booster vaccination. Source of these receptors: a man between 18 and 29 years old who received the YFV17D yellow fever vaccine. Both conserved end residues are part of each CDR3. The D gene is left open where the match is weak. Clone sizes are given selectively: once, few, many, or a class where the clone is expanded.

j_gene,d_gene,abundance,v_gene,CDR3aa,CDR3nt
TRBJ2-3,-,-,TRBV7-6,CASSFGGVSTDTQYF,TGTGCCAGCAGCTTTGGCGGGGTGAGCACAGATACGCAGTATTTT
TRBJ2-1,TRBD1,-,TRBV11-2,CASSHFWDRAYNEQFF,TGTGCCAGCAGCCATTTTTGGGACAGGGCGTACAATGAGCAGTTCTTC
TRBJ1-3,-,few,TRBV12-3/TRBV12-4,CASSPGYGNTIYF,TGTGCCAGCAGTCCAGGATACGGAAACACCATATATTTT
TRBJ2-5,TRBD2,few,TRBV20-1,CSAVGVAAGGRGKTQYF,TGCAGTGCTGTGGGGGTCGCAGCGGGGGGCCGGGGCAAGACCCAGTACTTC
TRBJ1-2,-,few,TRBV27,CASSLNPQASGYTF,TGTGCCAGCAGTTTAAATCCGCAGGCCTCGGGCTACACCTTC
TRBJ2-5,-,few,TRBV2,CASSVAPAETQYF,TGTGCCAGCAGTGTAGCCCCGGCAGAGACCCAGTACTTC
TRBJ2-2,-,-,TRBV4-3,CASSRGHYTGELFF,TGCGCCAGCAGCCGGGGACACTACACCGGGGAGCTGTTTTTT
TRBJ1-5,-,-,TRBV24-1,CATSDSRGGGQPQHF,TGTGCCACCAGTGATTCCAGGGGTGGGGGTCAGCCCCAGCATTTT
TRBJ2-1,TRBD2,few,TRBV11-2,CASKAGVGNEQFF,TGTGCCAGTAAAGCGGGGGTGGGCAATGAGCAGTTCTTC
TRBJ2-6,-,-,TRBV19,CASTRWALAGANVLTF,TGTGCCAGCACACGATGGGCCTTAGCTGGGGCCAACGTCCTGACTTTC
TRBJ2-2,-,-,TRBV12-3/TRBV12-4,CASSSSRGAGELFF,TGTGCCAGCAGTTCCTCGAGGGGGGCGGGGGAGCTGTTTTTT
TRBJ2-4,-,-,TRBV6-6,CASSTQENIQYF,TGTGCCAGCAGTACGCAAGAAAACATTCAGTACTTC
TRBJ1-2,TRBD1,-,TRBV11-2,CASSRTGVLDYGYTF,TGTGCCAGCAGCCGAACAGGGGTTCTGGACTATGGCTACACCTTC
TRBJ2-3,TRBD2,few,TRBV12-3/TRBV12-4,CASSRTSGVNTQYF,TGTGCCAGCAGTCGGACTAGCGGGGTTAATACGCAGTATTTT
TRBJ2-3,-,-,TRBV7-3,CASSLDTGTQYF,TGTGCCAGCAGCCTGGACACGGGTACGCAGTATTTT
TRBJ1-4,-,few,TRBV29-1,CSVAPGLNEKLFF,TGCAGCGTTGCGCCAGGACTAAATGAAAAACTGTTTTTT
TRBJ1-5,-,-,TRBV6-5,CGAKINQPQHF,TGTGGAGCAAAAATCAATCAGCCCCAGCATTTT
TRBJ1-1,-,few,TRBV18,CASHQLQGDEAFF,TGTGCCAGCCATCAACTACAGGGCGATGAAGCTTTCTTT
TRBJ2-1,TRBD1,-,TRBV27,CASSPNRDRLGDNNEQFF,TGTGCCAGCAGTCCGAACCGGGACAGGTTAGGGGATAACAATGAGCAGTTCTTC
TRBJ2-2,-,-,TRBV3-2,CASSHGLAPTGELFF,TGTGCCAGCAGCCATGGTCTAGCGCCCACCGGGGAGCTGTTTTTT
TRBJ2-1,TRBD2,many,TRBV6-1,CASMISGGNEQFF,TGTGCCAGCATGATTAGCGGGGGCAATGAGCAGTTCTTC
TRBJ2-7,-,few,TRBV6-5,CASSPPSMGGAYEQYF,TGTGCCAGCAGCCCCCCCTCGATGGGGGGCGCATACGAGCAGTACTTC
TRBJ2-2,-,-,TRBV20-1,CSAHAIQGRVSGELFF,TGCAGTGCGCATGCAATTCAGGGTCGTGTATCCGGGGAGCTGTTTTTT
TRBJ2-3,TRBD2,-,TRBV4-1,CASRGIRGVTDTQYF,TGCGCCAGCAGAGGTATCCGGGGGGTCACAGATACGCAGTATTTT
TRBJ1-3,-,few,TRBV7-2,CASSLNGAGTGNTIYF,TGTGCCAGCAGCCTCAACGGTGCGGGGACTGGAAACACCATATATTTT
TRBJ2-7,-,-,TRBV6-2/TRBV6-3,CASSYMGTSYEQYF,TGTGCCAGCAGTTATATGGGGACTTCCTACGAGCAGTACTTC
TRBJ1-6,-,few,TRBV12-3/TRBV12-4,CASTLSIDGNSPLHF,TGTGCCAGCACTTTAAGCATCGACGGGAATTCACCCCTCCACTTT
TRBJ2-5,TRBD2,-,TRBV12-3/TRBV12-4,CASSFSRGGSQETQYF,TGTGCCAGCAGTTTTAGCCGGGGGGGATCCCAAGAGACCCAGTACTTC
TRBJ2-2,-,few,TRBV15,CATSSGDGTGELFF,TGTGCCACCAGCAGCGGAGATGGGACCGGGGAGCTGTTTTTT
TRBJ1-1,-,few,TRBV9,CASSVVPQNTEAFF,TGTGCCAGCAGCGTAGTCCCACAGAACACTGAAGCTTTCTTT
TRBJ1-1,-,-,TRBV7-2,CASSLLQVMNTEAFF,TGTGCCAGCAGCTTACTACAGGTGATGAACACTGAAGCTTTCTTT
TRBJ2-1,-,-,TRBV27,CASSIRDTGNEQFF,TGTGCCAGCAGTATTAGGGACACTGGGAATGAGCAGTTCTTC
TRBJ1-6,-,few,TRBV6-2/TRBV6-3,CASIMGPQAGSYNSPLHF,TGTGCCAGCATCATGGGACCGCAAGCGGGCTCCTATAATTCACCCCTCCACTTT
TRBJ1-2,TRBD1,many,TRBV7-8,CASSRQSGGDGYTF,TGTGCCAGCAGCCGACAGTCAGGGGGCGATGGCTACACCTTC
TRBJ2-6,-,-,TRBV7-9,CASSFTGGGSGANVLTF,TGTGCCAGCAGCTTTACAGGTGGAGGCTCTGGGGCCAACGTCCTGACTTTC
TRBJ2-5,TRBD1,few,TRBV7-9,CASREGTGKETQYF,TGTGCCAGCAGAGAAGGGACAGGGAAAGAGACCCAGTACTTC
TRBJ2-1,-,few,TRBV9,CASSVEGGQSYNEQFF,TGTGCCAGCAGCGTAGAGGGGGGGCAGTCCTACAATGAGCAGTTCTTC
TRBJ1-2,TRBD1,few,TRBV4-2,CASSPSWGTGTSNYGYTF,TGTGCCAGCAGCCCCTCTTGGGGGACAGGGACATCAAACTATGGCTACACCTTC
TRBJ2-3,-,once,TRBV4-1,CASSQDSSDTQYF,TGCGCCAGCAGCCAAGACAGCTCAGATACGCAGTATTTT
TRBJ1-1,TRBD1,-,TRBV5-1,CASSPDPQQGDTEAFF,TGCGCCAGCAGCCCGGACCCTCAACAGGGGGACACTGAAGCTTTCTTT
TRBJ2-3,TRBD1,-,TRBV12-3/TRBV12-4,CASRLRDRAADTQYF,TGTGCCAGCAGATTACGGGACAGGGCGGCAGATACGCAGTATTTT
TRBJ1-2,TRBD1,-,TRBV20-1,CSARSLDRAPNYGYTF,TGCAGTGCTAGATCACTCGACAGGGCCCCTAACTATGGCTACACCTTC
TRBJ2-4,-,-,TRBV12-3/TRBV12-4,CASSNNAKNIQYF,TGTGCCAGCAGCAATAACGCCAAAAACATTCAGTACTTC
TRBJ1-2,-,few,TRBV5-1,CASSLERVHYGYTF,TGCGCCAGCAGCTTGGAGAGGGTTCACTATGGCTACACCTTC
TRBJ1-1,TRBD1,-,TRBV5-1,CASSPGQEGEAFF,TGCGCCAGCAGCCCGGGACAGGAGGGGGAAGCTTTCTTT
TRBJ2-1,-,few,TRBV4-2,CASSQVGALEQFF,TGTGCCAGCAGCCAAGTAGGGGCCCTTGAGCAGTTCTTC
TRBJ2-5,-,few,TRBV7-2,CASSLLGTQYF,TGTGCCAGCAGCCTCCTAGGCACCCAGTACTTC
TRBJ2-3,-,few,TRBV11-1,CASSLTGAPTDTQYF,TGTGCCAGCAGCTTGACCGGGGCCCCAACAGATACGCAGTATTTT
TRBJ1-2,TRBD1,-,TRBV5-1,CASSLDQGDYGYTF,TGCGCCAGCAGCTTGGACCAGGGGGACTATGGCTACACCTTC
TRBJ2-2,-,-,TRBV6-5,CASIKTGNTGELFF,TGTGCCAGCATCAAGACAGGGAACACCGGGGAGCTGTTTTTT
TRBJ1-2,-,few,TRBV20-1,CSAPDSGANYGYTF,TGCAGTGCCCCCGACAGTGGAGCTAACTATGGCTACACCTTC
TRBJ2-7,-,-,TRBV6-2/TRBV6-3,CASSPAPYEQYF,TGTGCCAGTTCCCCGGCTCCCTACGAGCAGTACTTC